The next 18 T cell receptor beta chains were all read from a single sample in a study of blood T cell repertoires in COVID-19. The data were produced by immunoSEQ multiplex PCR, yet TCRdb's version contains in-frame clones alone and is incomplete. In the table there are 250,000 to 350,000 clones, roughly nine tenths of which are singletons. Sequencing was performed on PBMCs or T cells enriched from blood (not recorded which). These TCRs come from a woman aged 18 to 35 who had recovered from COVID-19.

The rearrangement joins TRBV3-1 (or the pseudogene TRBV3-2) to TRBJ2-1, with a possible D match to TRBD2 (7 bases). Trimming stripped 4 bases from V and 6 bases from J, with 19 bases between. The CDR3 runs to 16 residues. Per germline, CDR1 LGHDT and CDR2 YNNKEL (reference sequence). The DNA for the CDR3 is TGTGCCAGCAGCCCCCTTTCGGGGGGCCCGTTCAATGAGCAGTTCTTC. Protein product: CASSPLSGGPFNEQFF.

The V call is TRBV25-1, the J call TRBJ1-1; 7 bases are shared with TRBD1. CDR1 MGHDK and CDR2 SYGVNS come from the germline V gene. The CDR3 sequence is 14 residues long. After removal of 6 bases from V and 6 bases from J, the junction contained 10 bases not matched to a gene. The CDR3 nucleotides are TGTGCCAGCAGAGCGACAGGGATTCAAGCTGAAGCTTTCTTT. Translating it yields CASRATGIQAEAFF.

The chain has TRBV5-1 and TRBJ2-5; 16 bases match TRBD2. This CDR3 contains 14 residues. The V gene end was trimmed by 7 bases and the J gene end by 5 bases; junction bases not matched to a gene: 2. CDR1 is SGHRS, CDR2 YFSETQ, per germline. The CDR3: CASGTSGGAETQYF. The CDR3 DNA reads TGCGCCAGCGGGACTAGCGGGGGGGCGGAGACCCAGTACTTC.

The rearrangement uses TRBV2 and TRBJ1-1; D gene unclear. Germline CDR1 is SNHLY and CDR2 is FYNNEI. Deletions cut 7 bases from V and 2 bases from J, with 14 bases between. The CDR3 totals 14 residues. The CDR3 protein is CASTFDTLNTEAFF. DNA for the CDR3: TGTGCCAGCACCTTTGACACGCTAAACACTGAAGCTTTCTTT.

The V and J genes are TRBV7-6 and TRBJ2-7, with D tentatively TRBD1 (6 bases). The V gene lost 5 bases and the J gene lost 0 bases, with 14 bases spanning the gap. The CDR3 extends over 15 amino acids. Germline V CDR1 and CDR2: SGHVS, FNYEAQ. The CDR3 DNA follows: TGTGCCAGCAGCCCCCCCCAGGGGCCCTCCTACGAGCAGTACTTC. It specifies CASSPPQGPSYEQYF. The full variable domain, its missing parts supplied by reference TRBV7-6 and TRBJ2-7, is GAGVSQSPRYKVTKRGQDVALRCDPISGHVSLYWYRQALGQGPEFLTYFNYEAQQDKSGLPNDRFSAERPEGSISTLTIQRTEQRDSAMYRCASSPPQGPSYEQYFGPGTRLTVT.

The chain employs TRBV2 and TRBJ1-5; 7 bases agree with TRBD1. CDR3 length: 12 residues. CDR1 and CDR2 from the germline V gene are SNHLY and FYNNEI. J gave up 11 bases and V 4 bases, and 5 bases lay outside the gene matches. The CDR3 protein is CASSAGQLTQHF. CDR3 sequence (DNA): TGTGCCAGCAGTGCGGGACAGCTTACCCAGCATTTT.

The table lists this clone with a count of one. The chain couples TRBV27 to TRBJ1-4; D call uncertain. Germline CDR1 and CDR2: MNHEY and SMNVEV (reference sequence). The CDR3 length is 14 residues. V was trimmed by 2 bases and J by 8 bases, leaving 12 bases between them. CDR3 nucleotide sequence: TGTGCCAGCAGTTTAAGTCGGGGTGGGGAAAAACTGTTTTTT. Translated, it gives CASSLSRGGEKLFF.

This chain uses TRBV12-3 or TRBV12-4 with TRBJ1-2; no clear D gene. Deletions cut 5 bases from V and 6 bases from J, with 13 bases between. The CDR3 has 13 amino acids. The CDR3 loop is CASSPLRVDGYTF. The CDR3 DNA follows: TGTGCCAGCAGTCCCCTCCGGGTTGATGGCTACACCTTC.

With regard to this clone: At the DNA level, this CDR3 is encoded by other sequences in the same sample as well. This chain's CDR3 is CASSPPGTEAFF. CDR3 sequence (DNA): TGTGCCAGCAGCCCCCCCGGCACTGAAGCTTTCTTT. The V and J genes are TRBV7-9 and TRBJ1-1; no clear D. The CDR3 is 12 amino acids. Germline CDR1 reads SEHNR; CDR2 reads FQNEAQ (reference sequence). V lost 5 bases, J lost 4 bases, and 8 bases lay in between.

The chain combines TRBV7-9 with TRBJ1-5; D possibly corresponds to TRBD1 (5 bases). Trimming left V 5 bases short and J 0 bases short, with 8 bases between. The germline V gene encodes CDR1 SEHNR and CDR2 FQNEAQ (reference sequence). The CDR3 loop spans 14 amino acids. CDR3: CASSETDSNQPQHF. The CDR3 DNA reads TGTGCCAGCAGCGAGACAGATAGCAATCAGCCCCAGCATTTT.

CDR3 residues: CSSTEGGETQYF. CDR3 nucleotides: TGCAGCTCGACGGAGGGCGGAGAGACCCAGTACTTC. The rearrangement uses TRBV29-1 and TRBJ2-5; maybe TRBD2 (6 bases). The CDR3 consists of 12 residues. The V gene lost 8 bases and the J gene lost 4 bases, with 14 bases spanning the gap. Germline V lookup: CDR1 SQVTM, CDR2 ANQGSEA.

In regard to this clone: Other DNA sequences in this specimen translate into the identical CDR3. The chain links TRBV11-2 to TRBJ1-2; 7 positions match TRBD1. CDR3 length: 14 amino acids. The junction had 7 bases not matched to a gene; V was cut back by 5 bases and J by 4 bases. Germline V CDR1 and CDR2: SGHAT, FQNNGV. CDR3 DNA sequence: TGTGCCAGCAGCCCCCGACAGGGAGGCTATGGCTACACCTTC. Protein product: CASSPRQGGYGYTF.

This rearrangement joins TRBV27 to TRBJ2-7; 11 bases align to TRBD2. The germline CDR1 and CDR2 sequences are MNHEY and SMNVEV (reference sequence). The length of the CDR3 is 15 residues. V lost 6 bases and J lost 0; bases outside the gene matches: 4. DNA of the CDR3: TGTGCCAGCAGACTAGCGGGGGCTTTCTCCTACGAGCAGTACTTC. Protein product: CASRLAGAFSYEQYF.

The genes are TRBV19 and TRBJ2-7; maybe TRBD2 (5 bases). The ends were cut back, 5 bases at V and 3 bases at J, with 11 bases in the middle. Germline V gene sequence: CDR1 LNHDA, CDR2 SQIVND (reference sequence). The CDR3 consists of 13 residues. In nucleotides, the CDR3 is TGTGCCAGTAGTGCGGGCACACTCTACGAGCAGTACTTC. The encoded protein is CASSAGTLYEQYF.

The chain combines TRBV5-5 with TRBJ1-3; TRBD1 agrees at 7 bases. This CDR3 region has 14 residues. Germline trimming cut 4 bases from V and 4 bases from J; bases unmatched to any gene: 5. CDR1 is SGHKS and CDR2 is YYEKEE in the germline V gene (reference sequence). The CDR3 loop reads CASSATGAGNTIYF. The CDR3 nucleotides are TGTGCCAGCAGCGCAACAGGGGCGGGAAACACCATATATTTT.

This clone was seen at least ten times. V gene TRBV11-2 combines with J gene TRBJ1-3; TRBD1 aligns across 7 bases. There are 16 residues in the CDR3. Germline V gene sequence: CDR1 SGHAT, CDR2 FQNNGV. V was pared by 2 bases and J by 7 bases, with 11 bases of the junction left unmatched. This CDR3 reads CASSLLGQPQGNTIYF. As DNA, the CDR3 is TGTGCCAGCAGCTTACTGGGACAGCCTCAAGGCAACACCATATATTTT.

The chain employs TRBV5-4 and TRBJ2-3, with 7 bases lining up with TRBD1. The CDR3 covers 14 residues. Looked up from germline, CDR1 is SGHNT and CDR2 is YYREEE (reference sequence). With 6 bases clipped from V and 2 bases from J, the junction kept 6 bases outside the gene matches. CDR3 in amino acids: CASKDRAYTDTQYF. CDR3 in DNA: TGTGCCAGCAAAGACAGGGCCTACACAGATACGCAGTATTTT.

Regarding this clone: The sample holds other DNA sequences that translate to the same CDR3. The chain couples TRBV19 to TRBJ1-5, with a weak D call TRBD1 (5 bases). The V and J ends lost 3 bases and 4 bases respectively, with 10 bases between them. CDR3 size: 14 residues. Germline CDR1 and CDR2: LNHDA and SQIVND (reference sequence). In DNA, the CDR3 is TGTGCCAGTAGTATCCAGGGCACGAATCAGCCCCAGCATTTT. This sequence encodes CASSIQGTNQPQHF.